Presented here are 5 T cell receptor beta chains from one specimen sequenced in a study of cytomegalovirus exposure and HLA in healthy donors (dated by TCRdb to the late 2010s). Library generation was performed with the immunoSEQ multiplex PCR assay. TCRdb limited this immuneACCESS table to in-frame rearrangements with V and J called. A share of clones is missing; checked studies link under half to unresolved V genes, and the rest is unexplained. Within this sample are roughly 120,000 clones, with 88% of them counted one time only. The ten largest clonotypes hold approximately 1.5% of the sample. The sequenced sample was PBMCs. The receptors come from a woman aged 25 to 45 in good health and CMV-seropositive.

Only one count was recorded for this clone. CDR3 loop: CASSHLGTGDYYEQYF. The DNA of the CDR3 is TGTGCCAGCAGCCACTTAGGGACAGGGGACTACTACGAGCAGTACTTC. The chain uses TRBV14 and TRBJ2-7; 10 bases align to TRBD1. The CDR3 sequence is 16 residues long. The germline gives CDR1 SGHDN, CDR2 FVKESK. The V segment lost 3 bases and the J segment 3 bases; nucleotides outside the gene matches: 8.

Remarks on this clone: This sample includes further DNA sequences coding for the same CDR3. This chain's CDR3 is CASSLGTGNTEAFF. For the CDR3, the DNA is TGTGCCAGCAGCTTGGGAACAGGGAACACTGAAGCTTTCTTT. This rearrangement joins TRBV5-6 to TRBJ1-1, with a possible D match to TRBD1 (5 bases). The CDR3 sequence is 14 residues long. The germline V gene encodes CDR1 SGHDT and CDR2 YYEEEE. V was cut by 0 bases and J by 1 base, with 7 bases left in between.

The rearrangement uses TRBV19 and TRBJ2-2, with 10 bases lining up with TRBD1. This CDR3 contains 15 residues. The germline CDR1 and CDR2 sequences are LNHDA and SQIVND (reference sequence). Germline trimming cut 5 bases from V and 7 bases from J; bases unmatched to any gene: 7. The CDR3 DNA reads as TGTGCCAGTAGTCCCCGACAGGGGGCTTTCGGGGAGCTGTTTTTT. Translating gives CASSPRQGAFGELFF. Combining the CDR3 with reference TRBV19 and TRBJ2-2 gives the whole variable domain DGGITQSPKYLFRKEGQNVTLSCEQNLNHDAMYWYRQDPGQGLRLIYYSQIVNDFQKGDIAEGYSVSREKKESFPLTVTSAQKNPTAFYLCASSPRQGAFGELFFGEGSRLTVL.

The rearrangement uses TRBV18 and TRBJ2-7, with 7 bases lining up with TRBD1. V was clipped by 6 bases and J by 0 bases; unmatched bases: 11. The CDR3 loop spans 16 amino acids. Germline values: CDR1 KGHSH, CDR2 LQKENI. CDR3 DNA: TGTGCCAGCTCGCCAAAACCGGGACAGTTCTCCTACGAGCAGTACTTC. Protein: CASSPKPGQFSYEQYF.

V and J are TRBV27 and TRBJ1-2, with 8 bases matching TRBD1. V lost 5 bases to trimming and J lost 6 bases; unmatched junction nucleotides: 5. This CDR3 is built from 13 residues. Germline lookup yields CDR1 MNHEY and CDR2 SMNVEV (reference sequence). CDR3 residues: CASSERTGNGYTF. CDR3 DNA sequence: TGTGCCAGCAGTGAACGGACAGGGAATGGCTACACCTTC.